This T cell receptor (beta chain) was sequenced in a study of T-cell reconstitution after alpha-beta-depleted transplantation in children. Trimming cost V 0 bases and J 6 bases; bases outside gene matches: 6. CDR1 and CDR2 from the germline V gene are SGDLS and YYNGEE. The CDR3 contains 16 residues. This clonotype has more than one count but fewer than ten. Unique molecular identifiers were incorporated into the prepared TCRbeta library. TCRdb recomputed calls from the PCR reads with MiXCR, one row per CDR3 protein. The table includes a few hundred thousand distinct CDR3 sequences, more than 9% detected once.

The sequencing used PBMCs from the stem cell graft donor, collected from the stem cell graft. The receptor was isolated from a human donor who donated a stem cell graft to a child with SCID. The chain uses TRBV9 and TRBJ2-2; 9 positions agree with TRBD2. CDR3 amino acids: CASSVEVTSGSGELFF. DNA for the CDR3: TGTGCCAGCAGCGTAGAGGTGACTAGCGGTTCCGGGGAGCTGTTTTTT.